A selection of T cell receptor beta chains follows, all from one sample in a study of TIL therapy for anti-PD-1-resistant metastatic lung cancer. The data were produced by immunoSEQ multiplex PCR, yet TCRdb's version contains in-frame clones alone and is incomplete. The sample contains about 100,000 clones, approximately 65% of which appear only once. Sequencing was performed on tumor tissue, taken at baseline. The source is a person between 30 and 80 years old with non-small cell lung cancer. CDR3s include the opening cysteine and the closing phenylalanine or tryptophan. The D gene is left open where the match is weak. The size field is filled for only some rows; it gives once, few, many or a size class.

>TRBV5-1|-|TRBJ2-5|-
CASRWGETQYF
TGCGCCAGCAGGTGGGGGGAGACCCAGTACTTC
>TRBV19|-|TRBJ1-6|-
CASSIFHDSGFSPLHF
TGTGCCAGTAGTATTTTTCACGACAGCGGATTTTCACCCCTCCACTTT
>TRBV19|few|TRBJ2-2|TRBD2
CASSILAGTGELFF
TGTGCCAGTAGTATCCTAGCGGGCACCGGGGAGCTGTTTTTT
>TRBV6-2/TRBV6-3|-|TRBJ2-3|-
CASSMRTNSRDTQYF
TGTGCCAGCAGTATGCGGACTAACAGCAGAGATACGCAGTATTTT
>TRBV28|-|TRBJ1-4|TRBD1
CASSLAPGQEGEKLFF
TGTGCCAGCAGTTTGGCCCCGGGACAGGAGGGGGAAAAACTGTTTTTT
>TRBV15|-|TRBJ1-1|-
CATSSHTTSVTAFF
TGTGCCACCAGCAGTCACACCACCTCGGTTACAGCTTTCTTT
>TRBV5-1|-|TRBJ2-3|-
CASSYPSTDTQYF
TGCGCCAGCAGCTACCCTAGCACAGATACGCAGTATTTT
>TRBV7-2|-|TRBJ2-3|-
CASNLDARPRPDTQYF
TGTGCCAGCAACCTAGACGCTCGGCCTCGGCCAGATACGCAGTATTTT
>TRBV4-2|few|TRBJ2-1|-
CASSQDTVGGAEQFF
TGTGCCAGCAGCCAAGATACGGTTGGGGGGGCAGAGCAGTTCTTC
>TRBV6-5|-|TRBJ2-3|-
CASSPRRDTQYF
TGTGCCAGCAGCCCCCGTCGGGACACGCAGTATTTT
>TRBV7-2|few|TRBJ1-4|-
CASRGGLNEKLFF
TGTGCCAGCAGAGGAGGGCTTAATGAAAAACTGTTTTTT
>TRBV28|many|TRBJ1-4|-
CASTRQTNEKLFF
TGTGCCAGCACGCGACAGACTAATGAAAAACTGTTTTTT
>TRBV18|-|TRBJ1-3|TRBD1
CASSPLGQGNSGNTIYF
TGTGCCAGCTCACCCCTTGGACAGGGTAACTCTGGAAACACCATATATTTT
>TRBV24-1|-|TRBJ2-3|TRBD2
CATSDFSGGVWDTQYF
TGTGCCACCAGTGATTTTAGCGGGGGAGTCTGGGATACGCAGTATTTT
>TRBV28|-|TRBJ1-5|-
CASSQQGAHSNQPQHF
TGTGCCAGCAGTCAACAGGGAGCCCATAGCAATCAGCCCCAGCATTTT
>TRBV5-4|few|TRBJ2-5|TRBD2
CASSYGGDYETQYF
TGTGCCAGCAGCTACGGGGGGGATTACGAGACCCAGTACTTC
>TRBV4-3|few|TRBJ1-1|-
CASSQGGMNTEAFF
TGCGCCAGCAGCCAAGGGGGGATGAACACTGAAGCTTTCTTT
>TRBV21-1|-|TRBJ1-1|-
CASSKRQGPDTEAFF
TGTGCCAGCAGCAAACGACAGGGTCCGGACACTGAAGCTTTCTTT
>TRBV9|-|TRBJ1-2|-
CASSVGRGNYGYTF
TGTGCCAGCAGCGTAGGTAGGGGTAACTATGGCTACACCTTC
>TRBV9|-|TRBJ2-1|TRBD2
CASSVAGGSYNEQFF
TGTGCCAGCAGCGTAGCGGGGGGCTCCTACAATGAGCAGTTCTTC
>TRBV7-2|-|TRBJ2-6|-
CASSSIAGANVLTF
TGTGCCAGCAGCTCAATTGCTGGGGCCAACGTCCTGACTTTC
>TRBV7-2|few|TRBJ2-7|-
CASTRTGSHEQYF
TGTGCCAGCACCCGCACAGGGAGCCACGAGCAGTACTTC
>TRBV28|once|TRBJ2-3|TRBD1
CASSRGGRTDTQYF
TGTGCCAGCAGTAGAGGGGGCCGGACAGATACGCAGTATTTT
>TRBV27|-|TRBJ1-1|-
CASSPRWGAEREAFF
TGTGCCAGCAGTCCCCGATGGGGGGCGGAGCGTGAAGCTTTCTTT
>TRBV7-3|once|TRBJ2-5|-
CASSKQGGSQETQYF
TGTGCCAGCAGCAAACAAGGGGGGAGCCAAGAGACCCAGTACTTC
>TRBV4-3|-|TRBJ2-2|-
CASSRDQNTGELFF
TGCGCCAGCAGCCGGGACCAGAACACCGGGGAGCTGTTTTTT
>TRBV5-8|-|TRBJ2-1|TRBD2
CASSLSSGSLYEQFF
TGTGCCAGCAGCTTGTCCAGCGGGAGTCTATATGAGCAGTTCTTC
>TRBV6-5|few|TRBJ2-3|TRBD1
CASNTVGTGVDTQYF
TGTGCCAGCAATACAGTCGGGACAGGTGTAGATACGCAGTATTTT
>TRBV6-5|-|TRBJ1-2|TRBD1
CASSPRTGGYGYTF
TGTGCCAGCAGTCCTCGGACAGGGGGGTATGGCTACACCTTC
>TRBV28|few|TRBJ1-2|-
CASSPRGLLNGYTF
TGTGCCAGCAGCCCGCGGGGACTTTTGAATGGCTACACCTTC
>TRBV7-6|-|TRBJ1-2|-
CASSPWGEGYGYTF
TGTGCCAGCAGCCCGTGGGGCGAGGGTTATGGCTACACCTTC
>TRBV4-3|-|TRBJ1-5|-
CASSQDITVNQPQHF
TGCGCCAGCAGCCAAGATATCACAGTCAATCAGCCCCAGCATTTT
>TRBV5-6|-|TRBJ1-6|-
CASSLAARSPLHF
TGTGCCAGCAGCTTGGCGGCCCGCTCACCCCTCCACTTT
>TRBV11-2|few|TRBJ2-1|-
CASSLLGAQGHEQFF
TGTGCCAGCAGCTTACTCGGGGCGCAGGGACATGAGCAGTTCTTC
>TRBV18|-|TRBJ2-2|-
CASSPSLTNTGELFF
TGTGCCAGCTCACCTTCCCTTACGAACACCGGGGAGCTGTTTTTT
>TRBV18|-|TRBJ2-2|-
CASSPVAQRELFF
TGTGCCAGCTCACCGGTGGCTCAGCGGGAGCTGTTTTTT
>TRBV5-4|-|TRBJ2-7|TRBD1
CASSWTGTGAHEQYF
TGTGCCAGCAGCTGGACCGGGACAGGGGCCCACGAGCAGTACTTC